The entry below describes one T cell receptor (beta chain). Its antigen is not identified. A multiplex PCR was run with 60 Vbeta primers and 13 Jbeta primers. Assay used: immunoSEQ multiplex PCR; TCRdb lists only in-frame clones, some missing. This sample yields about 130,000 clones, of which 70% to 80% are seen a single time; roughly 1.8% belongs to the top ten. The sample originates from a study of cytomegalovirus exposure and HLA in healthy donors. Per germline, CDR1 MNHEY and CDR2 SMNVEV (reference sequence). The V gene lost 5 bases and the J gene lost 4 bases, with 12 bases spanning the gap. The CDR3 consists of 14 residues. Study results and limitations: The study listed 150 to 200 cytomegalovirus-associated TCR beta chains. Later analysis showed TCR association rates varying by HLA locus, highest for DRB1 and lowest for HLA-C.

This TCR derives from a woman aged 45 to 65 in good health and CMV-seronegative. The V call is TRBV27, the J call TRBJ1-5, with D possibly TRBD1 on 6 matching bases. The sample was PBMCs. The CDR3 is CASSPGQRNQPQHF. CDR3 in DNA: TGTGCCAGCAGTCCCGGACAGCGGAATCAGCCCCAGCATTTT.